The clone carrying this T cell receptor beta chain showed up just once. The record originates from a study of CD8 T cells in Susac syndrome. The CDR3 totals 15 residues. With V trimmed by 1 base and J by 5 bases, 4 bases remained unmatched. Germline CDR1 MNHNS, CDR2 SASEGT. When the RNA was reverse transcribed, random hexamers were used with an input of about 0.5 to 1 ug. Across 54 Vbeta and 13 Jbeta, TCR beta CDR3 was amplified with immunoSEQ multiplex PCR. TCRdb independently ran MiXCR on the immunoSEQ multiplex PCR reads; one entry per CDR3 protein. The sample has over 150,000 distinct CDR3 sequences; under 95% are singletons. While CD8+ and CD4+ T cells were isolated negatively, TEMRA cells were enriched by FACS.

J is TRBJ2-1 and V is TRBV6-1; TRBD2 matches at 8 bases. Sequenced sample: CD4+ T cells from PBMCs. The clonotype originates from a human donor with multiple sclerosis. CDR3 residues: CASSEGTSGNNEQFF. DNA of the CDR3: TGTGCCAGCAGTGAAGGCACTAGCGGAAACAATGAGCAGTTCTTC.